Below are 15 T cell receptor beta chains sequenced from a single sample in a study of identical twins. TCRdb reprocessed the 5' RACE reads with MiXCR, giving one entry per CDR3 protein. The data show 1,800,000 or so distinct CDR3 sequences, less than 35% seen once. Source material: cord blood. The origin of the receptors is a newborn girl in good health.

The V and J genes are TRBV2 and TRBJ2-1; D gene ambiguous. This CDR3 comprises 14 residues. Trimming shortened V by 4 bases and J by 5 bases, and 12 bases separated the two germline ends. Germline V CDR1 and CDR2: SNHLY, FYNNEI. CDR3 nucleotide sequence: TGTGCCAGCAGTGGGACGGTGTTAAACAATGAGCAGTTCTTC. This gives the protein CASSGTVLNNEQFF.

The chain joins TRBV12-3 or TRBV12-4 to TRBJ1-1; 8 bases agree with TRBD1. V shed 6 bases and J 7 bases; nucleotides not matched to a gene: 10. This CDR3 comprises 14 residues. The CDR3, as DNA: TGTGCCAGCAGATGGGACAGGCTTTATAGTGAAGCTTTCTTT. Encoded protein: CASRWDRLYSEAFF.

This sequence joins TRBV20-1 and TRBJ2-3; a possible D gene is TRBD2 (6 bases). Germline V CDR1 and CDR2: DFQATT, SNEGSKA (reference sequence). Deletions cut 5 bases from V and 2 bases from J, with 14 bases between. The CDR3 runs 14 residues. The chain's CDR3 is CSAWRERDTDTQYF. In nucleotides, the CDR3 is TGCAGTGCTTGGCGGGAAAGGGACACAGATACGCAGTATTTT.

The chain has TRBV3-1 and TRBJ1-4; D remains ambiguous. In germline, CDR1 is LGHDT, CDR2 YNNKEL (reference sequence). CDR3 length: 13 amino acids. The V end lost 5 bases, the J end lost 8 bases, and 12 bases lay between the germline ends. The CDR3 spells CASSSEGGEKLFF. For the CDR3, the DNA is TGTGCCAGCAGCTCAGAGGGTGGAGAAAAACTGTTTTTT.

The chain recombines TRBV12-3 or TRBV12-4 with TRBJ1-5, with a possible D match to TRBD1 (5 bases). The CDR3 has 15 residues. The V end was cut by 3 bases, the J end by 2 bases, with 11 bases between. The DNA for the CDR3 is TGTGCCAGCAGTTTGCGGGGGGACGGCAATCAGCCCCAGCATTTT. This sequence encodes CASSLRGDGNQPQHF.

The rearrangement links TRBV20-1 to TRBJ2-3; the D is unclear. V was shortened by 0 bases and J by 6 bases, with 13 bases between the two germline ends. The germline CDR1 and CDR2 sequences are DFQATT and SNEGSKA (reference sequence). The CDR3 spans 14 residues. CDR3 in DNA: TGCAGTGCTAGAGATTTCTTCCGTGGCGATACGCAGTATTTT. Translated, it gives CSARDFFRGDTQYF.

This clonotype has more than one count but fewer than ten. The chain uses TRBV28 and TRBJ2-7, with TRBD2 as a possible D gene (5 bases). Germline assignment: CDR1 MDHEN and CDR2 SYDVKM. Trimming removed 6 bases from V and 3 bases from J, with 18 bases in between. This CDR3 spans 15 amino acids. Here the CDR3 reads CASSPVGSANYEQYF. For the CDR3, the DNA is TGTGCCAGCAGCCCGGTCGGTAGCGCGAACTACGAGCAGTACTTC.

On this clonotype: Just one base apart from a much larger clone, this may be a read error. The chain employs TRBV5-1 and TRBJ2-1, with D tentatively TRBD2 (7 bases). Trimming stripped 2 bases from V and 10 bases from J, with 16 bases between. Germline CDR1 reads SGHRS; CDR2 reads YFSETQ. The length of the CDR3 is 14 residues. CDR3 sequence: CASSFLRGLYEQFF. For the CDR3, the DNA is TGCGCCAGCAGCTTTCTGCGGGGGCTCTACGAGCAGTTCTTC.

As concerns this clonotype: This may arise from a read error, as a much more abundant clone is one base away. This rearrangement joins TRBV7-9 to TRBJ2-7; D gene uncertain. This CDR3 comprises 12 residues. Germline V CDR1 and CDR2: SEHNR, FQNEAQ (reference sequence). The CDR3 sequence: CTSSLAQYEQYF. CDR3 coding DNA: TGTACCAGCAGCTTAGCTCAGTACGAGCAGTACTTC.

This clonotype appeared a few times. The rearrangement links TRBV9 to TRBJ2-1, with D possibly TRBD2 on 5 matching bases. This CDR3 is 15 amino acids long. The germline CDR1 and CDR2 sequences are SGDLS and YYNGEE. V shed 1 base and J shed 0 bases, with 8 bases lying between them. The DNA for the CDR3 is TGTGCCAGCAGCGTAAGGGAGAGCTCCTACAATGAGCAGTTCTTC. Encoded protein: CASSVRESSYNEQFF.

In its sample, this clonotype was seen a few times. The chain carries TRBV20-1 and TRBJ1-5; no clear D gene. The CDR3 length is 13 residues. Germline lookup yields CDR1 DFQATT and CDR2 SNEGSKA (reference sequence). Trimming shortened V by 4 bases and J by 0 bases, and 7 bases separated the two germline ends. The CDR3 region has the DNA TGCAGTGCTAAAGCCCTTAGCAATCAGCCCCAGCATTTT. Encoded protein: CSAKALSNQPQHF.

The rearrangement uses TRBV29-1 and TRBJ2-5; D assignment may be TRBD1 or TRBD2 (6 bases each). The CDR3 extends over 13 amino acids. V dropped 8 bases and J dropped 5 bases, with 18 bases sitting between them. Germline V CDR1 and CDR2: SQVTM, ANQGSEA. This chain's CDR3 is CSSTIGGLETQYF. The CDR3 DNA follows: TGCAGCTCCACAATTGGGGGGCTCGAGACCCAGTACTTC.

The chain couples TRBV7-4 to TRBJ1-1, with D uncertain. Germline CDR1 reads SGHVT; CDR2 reads SQSDAQ. The CDR3 runs to 13 residues. Deletions cut 5 bases from V and 8 bases from J, with 15 bases between. The CDR3 DNA reads as TGTGCCAGCAGCCCTAGAGGCATAGTCGAAGCTTTCTTT. Translated, it gives CASSPRGIVEAFF.

This clonotype was observed a handful of times. V and J are TRBV2 and TRBJ1-2, with TRBD1 matching 7 bases. The CDR3 runs 15 residues. V shed 6 bases, J shed 6 bases, and the junction held 13 bases outside the gene matches. The germline CDR1 and CDR2 sequences are SNHLY and FYNNEI. As DNA, the CDR3 is TGTGCCAGCAGCCCGACGACAGGGTTCCGGCATGGCTACACCTTC. The encoded protein is CASSPTTGFRHGYTF.

V is TRBV5-1 and J is TRBJ2-7, with a weak D call TRBD1 (6 bases). The CDR3 length is 15 residues. Deletions cut 5 bases from V and 0 bases from J, with 15 bases between. Germline-derived CDR1 and CDR2 are SGHRS and YFSETQ. CDR3 coding DNA: TGCGCCAGCAGGGAGTTACAGGGATCCTCCTACGAGCAGTACTTC. Its protein is CASRELQGSSYEQYF.